The rows below give T cell receptor beta chains drawn from one sample of a study of blood T cell repertoires in COVID-19. The method was immunoSEQ multiplex PCR; TCRdb's version includes in-frame clones alone and lacks a portion of them. Here the sample spans about 210,000 clones, 80% to 90% being singletons. The material sequenced was peripheral blood. Receptors originate from a man aged 35 to 55 with acute or convalescent COVID-19. The CDR3 runs from the conserved cysteine through the conserved F or W. A D gene is named only where the DNA matches it firmly. Some rows mark clone size as missing; the rest say once, few, many or name a class of expanded clone.

clone_size d_call j_call v_call cdr3_nt cdr3_aa
NA TRBD2 TRBJ2-7 TRBV5-1 TGCGCCAGCAGCTTGGCGGGGGGGTCCTACGAGCAGTACTTC CASSLAGGSYEQYF
NA TRBD1 TRBJ1-5 TRBV19 TGTGCCAGTAGCTCCGGACAGGGAGGGGATCAGCCCCAGCATTTT CASSSGQGGDQPQHF
NA TRBD2 TRBJ2-1 TRBV9 TGTGCCAGCAGCGTGGGGACTAATAAGTTCTTC CASSVGTNKFF
NA NA TRBJ1-1 TRBV10-3 TGTGCCATCAGTGAGCCCTACAGGGCAGGATTGGGAGCTTTCTTT CAISEPYRAGLGAFF
NA NA TRBJ1-5 TRBV7-9 TGTGCCAGCAGCCCAATAGAGGGGGATCTCCTATATAGCAATCAGCCCCAGCATTTT CASSPIEGDLLYSNQPQHF
NA TRBD1 TRBJ1-2 TRBV29-1 TGCAGCGTTGGATGGGGACAGGGAAACGGCTACACCTTC CSVGWGQGNGYTF
NA NA TRBJ2-3 TRBV5-4 TGTGCCAGCAGCTTAATTATAGGGGGTAGAGATACGCAGTATTTT CASSLIIGGRDTQYF
NA TRBD1 TRBJ2-7 TRBV7-9 TGTGCCAGCAGCCTACAAGCCGGGACAGCATACGAGCAGTACTTC CASSLQAGTAYEQYF
NA NA TRBJ2-1 TRBV21-1 TGTGCCAGCAGCACAGGGTACAATGAGCAGTTCTTC CASSTGYNEQFF
NA TRBD1 TRBJ1-5 TRBV6-5 TGTGCCAGCAGTTATACTACAGGGGCGGGTCAGCCCCAGCATTTT CASSYTTGAGQPQHF
NA NA TRBJ1-1 TRBV5-4 TGTGCCAGCAGCTTGGCCGGTGCAGGGCACACTGAAGCTTTCTTT CASSLAGAGHTEAFF
once TRBD1 TRBJ1-2 TRBV10-3 TGTGCCATCCGCCAGACAGGGGGCAGGAGTTGCACCTTC CAIRQTGGRSCTF
NA NA TRBJ2-5 TRBV15 TGTGCCACCAGCAGGGTACCGGGAAGGGCATATCCCTGGGAGACCCAGTACTTC CATSRVPGRAYPWETQYF
NA NA TRBJ1-1 TRBV21-1 TGTGCCAGCATCCAAAGGGGGCGCGCGGACACTGAAGCTTTCTTT CASIQRGRADTEAFF
NA TRBD2 TRBJ2-7 TRBV27 TGTGCCAGCAGTTTCGCGGGAGGGCGGGAGCAGTACTTC CASSFAGGREQYF
NA NA TRBJ2-7 TRBV10-3 TGTGCCATCAGTGCCTTTGGTGGCGGCAACCGGGAGCAGTACTTC CAISAFGGGNREQYF
NA TRBD1 TRBJ1-4 TRBV6-6 TGTGCCAGCAGAGACAGGGGCGGTAATGAAAAACTGTTTTTT CASRDRGGNEKLFF
NA NA TRBJ2-5 TRBV5-1 TGCGCCAGCAGCTTAGGGACTGGCCCCGAGACCCAGTACTTC CASSLGTGPETQYF
NA NA TRBJ1-4 TRBV7-5 TGTGTCAGAAGCGCTCTCGGGGTCCAAAATGAAAAACTGTTTTTT CVRSALGVQNEKLFF
NA NA TRBJ1-5 TRBV10-3 TGTGCCATCAGTGCCCAGGCAGGAGGTGGCAATCAGCCCCAGCATTTT CAISAQAGGGNQPQHF
NA NA TRBJ1-4 TRBV27 TGTGCCAGCAGTTCCTATGGCGGTGAAAAACTGTTTTTT CASSSYGGEKLFF
NA TRBD1 TRBJ1-5 TRBV28 TGTGCCAGCAGGCGGGGACAGTTTAGCAATCAGCCCCAGCATTTT CASRRGQFSNQPQHF